These T cell receptor beta chains were read from a single sample in a study of glioma-infiltrating T cells. TCRdb fed the multiplex PCR reads into MiXCR, producing one record per CDR3 protein. Of 100,000 to 150,000 distinct CDR3 sequences in the sample, roughly 23% were seen once. Sequenced input: glioma tissue, nonneoplastic brain tissue, or PBMCs (not recorded which). The receptors derive from a human donor with low-grade glioma or glioblastoma, undergoing nonglioma brain surgery, or in good health (not recorded which). Each CDR3 is given with its conserved first and last residue. Each record gives: J gene, V gene, clone size, CDR3 protein. The listing skips clone size in some rows; elsewhere it reads once, few, many or a size class.

TRBJ2-7 | TRBV28 | many | CASSPRTSGRHEQYF
TRBJ2-1 | TRBV4-3 | many | CASSQGQGSYNEQFF
TRBJ2-7 | TRBV6-2/TRBV6-3 | many | CASSYGTGPEQYF
TRBJ1-3 | TRBV20-1 | many | CRDRDFINSGNTIYF
TRBJ2-4 | TRBV2 | . | CASSKEAKNIQYF
TRBJ2-2 | TRBV25-1 | many | CASSGTSGRRGELFF
TRBJ2-1 | TRBV7-6 | many | CASSPRGEGPYMDEQFF
TRBJ2-3 | TRBV7-3 | many | CASSSISRDTQYF
TRBJ2-7 | TRBV27 | . | CASTVTGTGAYEQYF
TRBJ2-2 | TRBV7-2 | many | CASSVSGSFTGELFF
TRBJ2-5 | TRBV6-1 | many | CASSRQAGGPETQYF
TRBJ2-5 | TRBV2 | . | CASLAGLYQETQHF
TRBJ2-5 | TRBV4-1 | many | CASSQEGRAMVQETQYF
TRBJ2-1 | TRBV4-1 | many | CASSQVGTGGEQFF
TRBJ1-4 | TRBV29-1 | . | CSAVLTGTREKLFF
TRBJ2-7 | TRBV4-3 | . | CASSQGPGRGHYEQYF
TRBJ1-5 | TRBV20-1 | many | CSARDASYGNQPQHF
TRBJ1-1 | TRBV19 | . | CASSTPGTGKNTEAFF
TRBJ2-7 | TRBV19 | many | CASSMMLGYEQYF
TRBJ2-1 | TRBV6-1 | many | CASSFLESSNEQFF
TRBJ2-1 | TRBV5-4 | . | CASSLTSAYYNEQFF
TRBJ2-3 | TRBV12-3/TRBV12-4 | many | CASSRTGSTDTQYF
TRBJ2-3 | TRBV19 | . | CASKQGGTDTQYF
TRBJ2-3 | TRBV10-3 | many | CAISEDTQYF
TRBJ2-3 | TRBV7-9 | many | CASSPSKSTDTQYF
TRBJ2-3 | TRBV7-9 | many | CASTSTGDTNTDTQYF
TRBJ1-2 | TRBV30 | . | CAWDPGTGLYGYTF
TRBJ1-1 | TRBV2 | many | CASSDPRKGARAFF
TRBJ2-7 | TRBV20-1 | . | CRARPGGLPAPSF
TRBJ2-2 | TRBV10-3 | . | CAISRQDYANTGELFF
TRBJ1-5 | TRBV12-3/TRBV12-4 | . | CASSLGAGHHPQHF
TRBJ2-3 | TRBV29-1 | . | CSVGWTGFGTDTQYF
TRBJ2-3 | TRBV20-1 | many | CSATVRTADSTDTQYF
TRBJ1-3 | TRBV5-6 | . | CASSLDWATGNTIYF
TRBJ1-1 | TRBV6-6 | many | CASSYWDSTEAFF
TRBJ2-7 | TRBV5-4 | many | CASSLAPYSYEQYF
TRBJ2-5 | TRBV7-2 | many | CASSFSGPQETQYF
TRBJ1-5 | TRBV19 | many | CASSISKEVQPQHF
TRBJ1-1 | TRBV12-3/TRBV12-4 | many | CASRENTEAFF
TRBJ2-3 | TRBV7-9 | many | CASSASSGSPTDTQYF
TRBJ2-1 | TRBV5-1 | . | CASSFGLAGAYNEQFF
TRBJ2-3 | TRBV24-1 | many | CATSDPTSRGDTQYF
TRBJ2-7 | TRBV14 | . | CASRPPWAYEQYF
TRBJ1-1 | TRBV6-2/TRBV6-3 | many | CASSFTPTAQTPEAFF
TRBJ2-7 | TRBV11-2 | many | CASSLLRTGASYEQYF
TRBJ1-2 | TRBV5-4 | . | CASSFHPDSLPMCGYTF
TRBJ1-1 | TRBV7-2 | . | CTSSLGAGYDFEAFF
TRBJ2-3 | TRBV14 | many | CASRESGSRDTQYF
TRBJ1-1 | TRBV4-1 | many | CASSQDDEVNTEAFF
TRBJ1-5 | TRBV4-2 | many | CASSQGQQTSSNQPQHF